This T cell receptor beta chain was identified in a study of T cell responses to AZD1222 COVID-19 vaccine. Findings and caveats of the study: Samples come after the peak T cell response, not at day 14. Donors, mostly white British, included more females; clonal diversity was possibly underestimated. AZD1222 recipients seropositive at baseline numbered only 5 or 6.

Measured with immunoSEQ multiplex PCR; TCRdb has only the in-frame clones, and not every one. The sample includes over 70,000 clones, approximately 86% of them seen just once. This CDR3 is 15 amino acids long. Germline V CDR1 and CDR2: LNHNV, YYDKDF (reference sequence). Points on this clone: Its antigen is still unknown. The junction differs from germline at one of its ends, possibly a read error.

This specimen was peripheral blood, taken on day 0 of MenACWY control vaccination. The V gene is TRBV15, the J gene TRBJ1-4, with TRBD1 identical over 8 bases. The receptor was isolated from an adult in good health. CDR3 nucleotide sequence: TGTGCCACCGGCAGACCCCAGGGGGCGGATGAAAAACTGTTTTTT. It translates to CATGRPQGADEKLFF. Looking up the rest from reference TRBV15 and TRBJ1-4 gives the full variable domain: DAMVIQNPRYQVTQFGKPVTLSCSQTLNHNVMYWYQQKSSQAPKLLFHYYDKDFNNEADTPDNFQSRRPNTSFCFLDIRSPGLGDTAMYLCATGRPQGADEKLFFGSGTQLSVL.